Following are 5 T cell receptor beta chains from one sample sequenced in a study of OX40 agonist ivuxolimab in advanced cancers. Data came from immunoSEQ multiplex PCR; TCRdb stores just in-frame clones and leaves some out. This table holds about 93,000 clones, 90% to 95% found once. The sample in question was CD4+ or CD8+ T cells sorted from blood, obtained in a trial of the OX40 agonist ivuxolimab. These receptors were obtained from an adult with an advanced solid tumor such as melanoma, head and neck, liver or kidney cancer.

The J gene is TRBJ2-7, the V gene TRBV4-1; 7 nucleotides match TRBD2. The CDR3 runs to 16 residues. The junction had 6 bases not matched to a gene; V was cut back by 0 bases and J by 1 base. CDR1 and CDR2 (germline): MGHRA, YSYEKL. CDR3 protein: CASSQDPSGNSYEQYF. The CDR3 DNA sequence: TGCGCCAGCAGCCAAGACCCTAGCGGAAATTCCTACGAGCAGTACTTC.

In its sample, this clone was seen once. J is TRBJ2-2 and V is TRBV5-6; D not resolved. From germline, CDR1 is SGHDT and CDR2 YYEEEE. V gave up 2 bases and J gave up 5 bases, with 4 bases separating them. The CDR3 length is 12 residues. CDR3 sequence: CASSFYTGELFF. The CDR3 region has the DNA TGTGCCAGCAGCTTCTATACCGGGGAGCTGTTTTTT.

In its sample, this clone was seen once. This chain links TRBV11-2 with TRBJ1-4; the D is unclear. V lost 7 bases to trimming and J lost 7 bases, with 16 bases between them. This CDR3 is built from 14 residues. In germline, CDR1 is SGHAT, CDR2 FQNNGV. This CDR3 reads CASTSSGMGEKLFF. The CDR3 nucleotides read TGTGCCAGCACCTCGTCGGGGATGGGTGAAAAACTGTTTTTT.

The chain has TRBV5-1 and TRBJ2-7, with 7 bases matching TRBD1. This CDR3 has 14 amino acids. Unmatched junction bases numbered 4, after V lost 4 bases and J lost 0 bases. CDR1 SGHRS and CDR2 YFSETQ come from the germline V gene. CDR3 DNA sequence: TGCGCCAGCAGCATGGGACAGCTCTCCTACGAGCAGTACTTC. Translated: CASSMGQLSYEQYF.

V usage is TRBV19 and J usage is TRBJ2-7; 9 nucleotides line up with TRBD1. CDR1 is LNHDA and CDR2 is SQIVND in the germline V gene (reference sequence). With 4 bases clipped from V and 2 bases from J, the junction kept 12 bases outside the gene matches. CDR3 size: 17 residues. CDR3 sequence: CASSTSLDRGLTYEQYF. The CDR3 DNA sequence: TGTGCCAGTAGTACCTCCTTGGACAGGGGCCTGACCTACGAGCAGTACTTC.